The rows below give T cell receptor beta chains drawn from one sample of a study of blood T cell repertoires in COVID-19. Assay: immunoSEQ multiplex PCR; the TCRdb copy retains only in-frame clones and omits some. The table lists around 250,000 clones, about 88% of them singletons. The source material was peripheral blood. These receptors were taken from a man in his late teens or twenties with active or convalescent COVID-19. Both conserved end residues are part of each CDR3. The order of the fields is V gene, D gene, clone size, J gene, CDR3 protein, CDR3 DNA. The D gene is left open where the match is weak. Clone sizes are given selectively: once, few, many, or a class where the clone is expanded.

v_gene: TRBV7-9
d_gene: TRBD1
abundance: NA
j_gene: TRBJ2-2
CDR3aa: CASSVGTGGPGELFF
CDR3nt: TGTGCCAGCAGCGTAGGGACAGGGGGCCCCGGGGAGCTGTTTTTT

v_gene: TRBV10-3
d_gene: TRBD1
abundance: NA
j_gene: TRBJ2-1
CDR3aa: CAISDGTANNEQFF
CDR3nt: TGTGCCATCAGTGATGGGACAGCAAACAATGAGCAGTTCTTC

v_gene: TRBV5-1
d_gene: TRBD1
abundance: NA
j_gene: TRBJ2-7
CDR3aa: CASSLAGQGRSEQYF
CDR3nt: TGCGCCAGCAGCTTGGCGGGACAGGGGCGATCCGAGCAGTACTTC

v_gene: TRBV7-8
d_gene: TRBD2
abundance: NA
j_gene: TRBJ2-1
CDR3aa: CASSLSDGRGNEQFF
CDR3nt: TGTGCCAGCAGCTTATCTGACGGGAGGGGCAATGAGCAGTTCTTC

v_gene: TRBV12-3/TRBV12-4
d_gene: NA
abundance: once
j_gene: TRBJ2-5
CDR3aa: CASSLYTETQYF
CDR3nt: TGTGCCAGCAGTTTATACACGGAGACCCAGTACTTC

v_gene: TRBV9
d_gene: TRBD1
abundance: NA
j_gene: TRBJ1-1
CDR3aa: CASSESGTVNTEAFF
CDR3nt: TGTGCCAGCAGCGAATCCGGGACAGTGAACACTGAAGCTTTCTTT

v_gene: TRBV12-5
d_gene: NA
abundance: NA
j_gene: TRBJ2-7
CDR3aa: CASGPTGEYEQYF
CDR3nt: TGTGCTAGTGGTCCCACAGGAGAATACGAGCAGTACTTC

v_gene: TRBV7-7
d_gene: NA
abundance: once
j_gene: TRBJ2-5
CDR3aa: CASSPGQLAKETQYF
CDR3nt: TGTGCCAGCAGCCCAGGACAACTGGCGAAAGAGACCCAGTACTTC

v_gene: TRBV6-5
d_gene: NA
abundance: NA
j_gene: TRBJ2-3
CDR3aa: CASSYSGSDTQYF
CDR3nt: TGTGCCAGCAGTTACTCTGGCTCAGATACGCAGTATTTT

v_gene: TRBV15
d_gene: NA
abundance: NA
j_gene: TRBJ1-5
CDR3aa: CATSRAGGQPQHF
CDR3nt: TGTGCCACCAGCAGGGCCGGGGGTCAGCCCCAGCATTTT

v_gene: TRBV5-1
d_gene: TRBD1
abundance: NA
j_gene: TRBJ1-1
CDR3aa: CASSLEGTGLNTEAFF
CDR3nt: TGCGCCAGCAGCTTGGAGGGGACAGGTTTGAACACTGAAGCTTTCTTT

v_gene: TRBV9
d_gene: NA
abundance: NA
j_gene: TRBJ1-2
CDR3aa: CASSYRLGAKHYGYTF
CDR3nt: TGTGCCAGCAGCTATAGATTAGGAGCGAAACACTATGGCTACACCTTC

v_gene: TRBV4-2
d_gene: TRBD1
abundance: NA
j_gene: TRBJ2-7
CDR3aa: CASSPGGSTYEQYF
CDR3nt: TGTGCCAGCAGCCCAGGGGGATCTACATACGAGCAGTACTTC

v_gene: TRBV27
d_gene: NA
abundance: NA
j_gene: TRBJ1-6
CDR3aa: CASSSAGADNSPLHF
CDR3nt: TGTGCCAGCAGTAGTGCCGGAGCAGATAATTCACCCCTCCACTTT

v_gene: TRBV29-1
d_gene: TRBD1
abundance: NA
j_gene: TRBJ1-1
CDR3aa: CSVPGSRQGVMNTEAFF
CDR3nt: TGCAGCGTTCCAGGGTCACGACAGGGCGTCATGAACACTGAAGCTTTCTTT

v_gene: TRBV2
d_gene: NA
abundance: NA
j_gene: TRBJ1-4
CDR3aa: CASSETGPFNEKLFF
CDR3nt: TGTGCCAGCAGTGAAACAGGGCCATTTAATGAAAAACTGTTTTTT

v_gene: TRBV20-1
d_gene: TRBD1
abundance: NA
j_gene: TRBJ1-1
CDR3aa: CSAYTGGEAFF
CDR3nt: TGCAGTGCTTACACAGGGGGGGAAGCTTTCTTT

v_gene: TRBV3-1/TRBV3-2
d_gene: NA
abundance: NA
j_gene: TRBJ1-1
CDR3aa: CASSQGEAGTEAFF
CDR3nt: TGTGCCAGCAGCCAAGGGGAGGCGGGCACTGAAGCTTTCTTT

v_gene: TRBV24-1
d_gene: NA
abundance: NA
j_gene: TRBJ2-2
CDR3aa: CATSDLPTSAGELFF
CDR3nt: TGTGCCACCAGTGATCTACCGACAAGTGCCGGGGAGCTGTTTTTT

v_gene: TRBV5-4
d_gene: TRBD1
abundance: NA
j_gene: TRBJ1-2
CDR3aa: CASSDTGGNYGYTF
CDR3nt: TGTGCCAGCAGCGATACAGGGGGCAACTATGGCTACACCTTC

v_gene: TRBV19
d_gene: NA
abundance: NA
j_gene: TRBJ2-7
CDR3aa: CASSIWEEQYF
CDR3nt: TGTGCCAGTAGTATTTGGGAGGAGCAGTACTTC

v_gene: TRBV30
d_gene: TRBD1
abundance: NA
j_gene: TRBJ1-2
CDR3aa: CALLWTGSDYTF
CDR3nt: TGTGCCTTACTATGGACAGGGTCTGACTACACCTTC

v_gene: TRBV6-5
d_gene: NA
abundance: NA
j_gene: TRBJ1-1
CDR3aa: CASRMTVRTEAFF
CDR3nt: TGTGCCAGCAGGATGACAGTTAGGACTGAAGCTTTCTTT

v_gene: TRBV19
d_gene: NA
abundance: NA
j_gene: TRBJ1-3
CDR3aa: CASTTARTQKDTIYF
CDR3nt: TGTGCCAGTACGACAGCGAGGACCCAAAAGGACACCATATATTTT

v_gene: TRBV5-1
d_gene: NA
abundance: NA
j_gene: TRBJ1-1
CDR3aa: CASSMGGARAEAFF
CDR3nt: TGCGCCAGCAGCATGGGCGGCGCGAGGGCTGAAGCTTTCTTT

v_gene: TRBV19
d_gene: NA
abundance: few
j_gene: TRBJ2-5
CDR3aa: CASSIAGMGETQYF
CDR3nt: TGTGCCAGTAGTATCGCAGGCATGGGAGAGACCCAGTACTTC

v_gene: TRBV4-2
d_gene: TRBD1
abundance: NA
j_gene: TRBJ1-1
CDR3aa: CASGTAHNTEAFF
CDR3nt: TGTGCCAGCGGGACAGCCCATAACACTGAAGCTTTCTTT

v_gene: TRBV7-6
d_gene: NA
abundance: NA
j_gene: TRBJ2-1
CDR3aa: CASSLSAGRNPNEQFF
CDR3nt: TGTGCCAGCAGCTTATCGGCGGGACGCAACCCTAATGAGCAGTTCTTC

v_gene: TRBV27
d_gene: NA
abundance: once
j_gene: TRBJ2-7
CDR3aa: CASSSPGQGTYEQYF
CDR3nt: TGTGCCAGCAGTTCTCCTGGGCAGGGAACCTACGAGCAGTACTTC

v_gene: TRBV4-2
d_gene: NA
abundance: NA
j_gene: TRBJ2-7
CDR3aa: CASSPAGPTYEQYF
CDR3nt: TGTGCCAGCAGCCCGGCGGGGCCGACGTACGAGCAGTACTTC

v_gene: TRBV7-9
d_gene: NA
abundance: NA
j_gene: TRBJ2-7
CDR3aa: CASSHSFSYEQYF
CDR3nt: TGTGCCAGCAGCCACAGTTTCTCCTACGAGCAGTACTTC

v_gene: TRBV3-1/TRBV3-2
d_gene: NA
abundance: NA
j_gene: TRBJ2-1
CDR3aa: CASSPPARGNNEQFF
CDR3nt: TGTGCCAGCAGCCCTCCGGCTAGGGGAAACAATGAGCAGTTCTTC

v_gene: TRBV12-3/TRBV12-4
d_gene: NA
abundance: NA
j_gene: TRBJ2-7
CDR3aa: CASSLGRYEQYF
CDR3nt: TGTGCCAGCAGTTTGGGCAGGTACGAGCAGTACTTC

v_gene: TRBV15
d_gene: NA
abundance: NA
j_gene: TRBJ2-7
CDR3aa: CATSRELWRENSYEQYF
CDR3nt: TGTGCCACCAGCCGAGAATTATGGCGGGAAAACTCCTACGAGCAGTACTTC

v_gene: TRBV19
d_gene: NA
abundance: NA
j_gene: TRBJ2-5
CDR3aa: CASSTRGQETQYF
CDR3nt: TGTGCCAGTAGTACCCGCGGCCAAGAGACCCAGTACTTC

v_gene: TRBV7-9
d_gene: NA
abundance: NA
j_gene: TRBJ2-3
CDR3aa: CASSPMGVADTQYF
CDR3nt: TGTGCCAGCAGCCCCATGGGCGTGGCAGATACGCAGTATTTT

v_gene: TRBV9
d_gene: NA
abundance: NA
j_gene: TRBJ2-3
CDR3aa: CASSSSPTSLADTQYF
CDR3nt: TGTGCCAGCAGCTCCAGCCCCACTAGCCTAGCAGATACGCAGTATTTT

v_gene: TRBV7-2
d_gene: TRBD2
abundance: NA
j_gene: TRBJ2-3
CDR3aa: CASSLAKLADTDTQYF
CDR3nt: TGTGCCAGCAGCTTAGCCAAGCTAGCGGACACAGATACGCAGTATTTT

v_gene: TRBV6-5
d_gene: NA
abundance: NA
j_gene: TRBJ1-5
CDR3aa: CARPTGNQPQHF
CDR3nt: TGTGCCAGACCCACAGGGAATCAGCCCCAGCATTTT

v_gene: TRBV19
d_gene: TRBD1
abundance: few
j_gene: TRBJ1-2
CDR3aa: CATRTGQGSRGYTF
CDR3nt: TGTGCCACCAGAACCGGACAGGGATCGAGAGGCTACACCTTC

v_gene: TRBV19
d_gene: NA
abundance: NA
j_gene: TRBJ1-5
CDR3aa: CASSIRGIESAQHF
CDR3nt: TGTGCCAGTAGTATAAGGGGGATAGAATCCGCCCAGCATTTT

v_gene: TRBV18
d_gene: NA
abundance: few
j_gene: TRBJ1-5
CDR3aa: CASSPSEFNKQPQHF
CDR3nt: TGTGCCAGCTCACCTTCCGAATTCAACAAGCAGCCCCAGCATTTT

v_gene: TRBV7-6
d_gene: NA
abundance: NA
j_gene: TRBJ2-7
CDR3aa: CASTPQVAGPHEQYF
CDR3nt: TGTGCCAGCACCCCCCAAGTGGCAGGGCCTCACGAGCAGTACTTC

v_gene: TRBV28
d_gene: NA
abundance: NA
j_gene: TRBJ1-2
CDR3aa: CASNSGAGYTF
CDR3nt: TGTGCCAGCAATTCAGGGGCTGGCTACACCTTC

v_gene: TRBV7-9
d_gene: NA
abundance: NA
j_gene: TRBJ1-5
CDR3aa: CASSLAQGNQPQHF
CDR3nt: TGTGCCAGCAGCTTAGCACAGGGAAATCAGCCCCAGCATTTT

v_gene: TRBV7-2
d_gene: NA
abundance: NA
j_gene: TRBJ1-3
CDR3aa: CASSSEAYGNTIYF
CDR3nt: TGTGCCAGCAGTTCAGAGGCTTACGGAAACACCATATATTTT

v_gene: TRBV14
d_gene: TRBD1
abundance: NA
j_gene: TRBJ1-1
CDR3aa: CASSGQGSEAFF
CDR3nt: TGTGCCAGCAGCGGACAGGGTAGTGAAGCTTTCTTT

v_gene: TRBV5-8
d_gene: NA
abundance: once
j_gene: TRBJ2-7
CDR3aa: CASTLKGLTYEQYF
CDR3nt: TGTGCCAGCACCTTAAAGGGACTTACTTACGAGCAGTACTTC

v_gene: TRBV5-1
d_gene: NA
abundance: NA
j_gene: TRBJ2-3
CDR3aa: CASSLTGDSTDTQYF
CDR3nt: TGCGCCAGCAGCCTAACGGGGGATAGCACAGATACGCAGTATTTT

v_gene: TRBV5-6
d_gene: TRBD1
abundance: NA
j_gene: TRBJ1-2
CDR3aa: CASGRIGQENYGYTF
CDR3nt: TGTGCCAGCGGACGGATAGGACAGGAAAACTATGGCTACACCTTC

v_gene: TRBV7-9
d_gene: NA
abundance: NA
j_gene: TRBJ2-1
CDR3aa: CASSPLANEQFF
CDR3nt: TGTGCCAGCAGCCCTCTAGCGAATGAGCAGTTCTTC